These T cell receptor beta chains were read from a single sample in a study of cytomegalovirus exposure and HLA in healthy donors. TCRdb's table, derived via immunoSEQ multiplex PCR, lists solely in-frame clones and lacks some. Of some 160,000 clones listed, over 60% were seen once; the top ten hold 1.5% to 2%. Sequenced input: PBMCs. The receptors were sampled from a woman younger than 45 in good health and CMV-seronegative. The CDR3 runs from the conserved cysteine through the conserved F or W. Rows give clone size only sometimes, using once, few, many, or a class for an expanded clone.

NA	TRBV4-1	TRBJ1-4	CASSQGGQNEKLFF
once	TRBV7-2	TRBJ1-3	CASSGQGFSGNTIYF
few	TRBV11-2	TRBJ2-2	CASSPTSGGAYTGELFF
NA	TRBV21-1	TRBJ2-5	CASSKGASGGYQETQYF
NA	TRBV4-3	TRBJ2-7	CASSQGRQGVIYEQYF
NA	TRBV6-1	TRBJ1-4	CASSFRVLNEKLFF
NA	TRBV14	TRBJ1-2	CASSPYRGPYGYTF
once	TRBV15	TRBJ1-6	CATKLGGQNNSPLHF
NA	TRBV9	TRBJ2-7	CASSVGLAGAGSSYEQYF
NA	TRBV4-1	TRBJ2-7	CASSQGDSGSEQYF
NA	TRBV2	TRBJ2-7	CASSELGGVYEQYF
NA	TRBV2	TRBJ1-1	CASSELGGENTEAFF
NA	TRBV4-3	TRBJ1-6	CASSIANSPLHF